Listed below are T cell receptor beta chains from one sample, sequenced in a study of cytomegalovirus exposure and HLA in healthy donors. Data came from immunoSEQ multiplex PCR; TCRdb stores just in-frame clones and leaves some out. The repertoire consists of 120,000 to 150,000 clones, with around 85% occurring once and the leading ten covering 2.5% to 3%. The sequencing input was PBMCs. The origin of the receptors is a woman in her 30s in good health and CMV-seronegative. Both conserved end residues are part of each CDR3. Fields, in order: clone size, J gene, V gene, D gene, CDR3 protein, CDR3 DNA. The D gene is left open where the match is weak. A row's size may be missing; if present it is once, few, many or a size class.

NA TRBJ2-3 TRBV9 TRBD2 CASSIRGGVTDTQYF TGTGCCAGCAGCATTCGGGGGGGCGTCACAGATACGCAGTATTTT
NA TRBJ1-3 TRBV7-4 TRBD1 CASSSPTRQGKLRNTIYF TGTGCCAGCAGCTCCCCCACAAGACAGGGGAAATTGCGAAACACCATATATTTT
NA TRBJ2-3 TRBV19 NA CASSIAAGSFPDTQYF TGTGCCAGTAGTATAGCGGCGGGGAGCTTCCCAGATACGCAGTATTTT
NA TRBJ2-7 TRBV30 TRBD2 CAWGAGGEQYF TGTGCCTGGGGAGCGGGAGGCGAGCAGTACTTC
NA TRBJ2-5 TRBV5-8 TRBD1 CASSLLGGEETQYF TGTGCCAGCAGCTTGTTAGGGGGCGAGGAGACCCAGTACTTC
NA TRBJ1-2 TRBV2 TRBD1 CASRTGTANYGYTF TGTGCCAGCAGGACGGGGACAGCCAACTATGGCTACACCTTC
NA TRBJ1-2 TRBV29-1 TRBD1 CSASAQGDGYTF TGCAGCGCCTCGGCCCAGGGGGATGGCTACACCTTC
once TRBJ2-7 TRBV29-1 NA CSVEDRGGAYEQYF TGCAGCGTTGAAGATCGTGGAGGGGCATACGAGCAGTACTTC
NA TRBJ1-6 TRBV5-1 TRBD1 CASRVQGEYNSPLHF TGCGCCAGCAGGGTTCAGGGGGAATATAATTCACCCCTCCACTTT
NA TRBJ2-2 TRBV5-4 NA CASSRSTGELFF TGTGCCAGCAGCCGCAGCACCGGGGAGCTGTTTTTT
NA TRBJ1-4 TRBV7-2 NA CASSFGLGAEKLFF TGTGCCAGCAGCTTCGGACTGGGCGCTGAAAAACTGTTTTTT
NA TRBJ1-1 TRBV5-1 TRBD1 CASSYSGTVDREAFF TGCGCCAGTAGCTACTCCGGGACAGTCGACCGAGAGGCTTTCTTT
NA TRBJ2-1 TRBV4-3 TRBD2 CASSQVTSGGGYNEQFF TGCGCCAGCAGCCAAGTCACTAGCGGGGGGGGATACAATGAGCAGTTCTTC
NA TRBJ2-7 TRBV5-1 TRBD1 CASSWDRGNEQYF TGCGCCAGCAGCTGGGACAGGGGCAACGAGCAGTACTTC
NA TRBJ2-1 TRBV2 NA CASMRISGNNEQFF TGTGCCAGCATGAGGATATCCGGGAACAATGAGCAGTTCTTC
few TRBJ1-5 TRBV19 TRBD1 CASKIGQGPYQPQHF TGTGCCAGTAAAATCGGACAGGGCCCTTATCAGCCCCAGCATTTT
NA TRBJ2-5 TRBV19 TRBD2 CASSLGLADSRETQYF TGTGCCAGTAGCCTGGGACTAGCGGATTCCAGAGAGACCCAGTACTTC
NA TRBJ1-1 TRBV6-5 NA CASSLGVTTEAFF TGTGCCAGCAGCCTCGGGGTAACAACTGAAGCTTTCTTT
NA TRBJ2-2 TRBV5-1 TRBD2 CASSFLAGAPSGELFF TGCGCCAGCAGCTTCTTAGCGGGGGCGCCATCGGGGGAGCTGTTTTTT
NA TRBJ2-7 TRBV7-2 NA CASSLAATYEQYF TGTGCCAGCAGCTTAGCGGCAACCTACGAGCAGTACTTC
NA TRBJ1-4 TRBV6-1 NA CASRLPGGDEKLFF TGTGCCAGCAGGCTACCGGGGGGGGATGAAAAACTGTTTTTT
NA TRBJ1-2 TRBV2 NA CASSEIDMDSNYGYTF TGTGCCAGCAGTGAAATCGACATGGACTCTAACTATGGCTACACCTTC
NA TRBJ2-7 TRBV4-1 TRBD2 CASSQEVTDAASGSLYEQYF TGCGCCAGCAGCCAAGAAGTAACAGATGCGGCTAGCGGCTCACTATACGAGCAGTACTTC
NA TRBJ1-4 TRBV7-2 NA CASSLNSQGSTNEKLFF TGTGCCAGCAGCTTAAACTCCCAGGGGTCAACTAATGAAAAACTGTTTTTT
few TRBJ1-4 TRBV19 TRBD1 CASSLQGGNEKLFF TGTGCCAGTAGTCTTCAGGGGGGCAATGAAAAACTGTTTTTT
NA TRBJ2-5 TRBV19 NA CASSIAASGETQYF TGTGCCAGTAGTATTGCAGCGTCTGGGGAGACCCAGTACTTC
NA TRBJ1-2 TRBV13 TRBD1 CASSPQGVERLYGYTF TGTGCCAGCAGCCCCCAGGGGGTGGAGCGCCTCTATGGCTACACCTTC
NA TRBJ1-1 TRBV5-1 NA CASTLFPGHTIQSTEAFF TGCGCCAGCACTCTTTTCCCGGGACACACGATTCAGAGCACTGAAGCTTTCTTT
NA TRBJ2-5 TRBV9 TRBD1 CASSGDGRGLETQYF TGTGCCAGCAGCGGAGATGGCAGGGGGCTAGAGACCCAGTACTTC
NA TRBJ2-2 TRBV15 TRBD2 CATSRRTSGDTGELFF TGTGCCACCAGCCGACGGACTAGCGGGGACACCGGGGAGCTGTTTTTT
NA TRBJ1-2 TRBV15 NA CATSRGQTFGYTF TGTGCCACCAGCAGGGGGCAAACGTTTGGCTACACCTTC
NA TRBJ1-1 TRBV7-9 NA CASSQFRDTEAFF TGTGCCAGCAGCCAATTCCGGGACACTGAAGCTTTCTTT
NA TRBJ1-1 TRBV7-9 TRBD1 CASSYHRDRGRTEAFF TGTGCCAGCAGCTATCACCGGGACAGGGGGCGAACTGAAGCTTTCTTT
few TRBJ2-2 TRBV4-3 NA CASSQRLNTGELFF TGCGCCAGCAGCCAGCGCCTAAACACCGGGGAGCTGTTTTTT
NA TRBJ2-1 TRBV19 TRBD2 CASSHGTSGGNEQFF TGTGCCAGTAGTCATGGGACTAGCGGGGGGAATGAGCAGTTCTTC
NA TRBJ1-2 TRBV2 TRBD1 CASRTGIYGYTF TGTGCCAGCCGGACAGGCATCTATGGCTACACCTTC
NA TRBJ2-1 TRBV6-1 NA CASSELLTYYNEQFF TGTGCCAGCAGTGAACTACTCACCTACTACAATGAGCAGTTCTTC
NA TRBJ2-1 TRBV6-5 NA CASSSVTGGRNDEQFF TGTGCCAGCAGTTCCGTGACGGGGGGCCGCAACGATGAGCAGTTCTTC
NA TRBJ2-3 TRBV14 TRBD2 CASRGGLATSDTQYF TGTGCCAGCAGAGGGGGACTAGCGACTTCAGATACGCAGTATTTT
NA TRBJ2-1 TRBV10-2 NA CASSDLVAVYNEQFF TGCGCCAGCAGTGACCTAGTAGCCGTCTACAATGAGCAGTTCTTC
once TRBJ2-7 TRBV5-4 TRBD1 CASSRLGRGISYEQYF TGTGCCAGCAGCCGCTTGGGCAGGGGGATCAGCTACGAGCAGTACTTC
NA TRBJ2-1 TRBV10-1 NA CASSDPGVASHNEQFF TGCGCCAGCAGTGACCCTGGGGTAGCGAGCCACAATGAGCAGTTCTTC
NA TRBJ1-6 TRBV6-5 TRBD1 CASSYPGTDKSPLHF TGTGCCAGCAGTTATCCCGGGACAGACAAATCACCCCTCCACTTT
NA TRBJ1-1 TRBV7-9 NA CASSLDRVEAFF TGTGCCAGCAGCTTAGACAGGGTTGAAGCTTTCTTT
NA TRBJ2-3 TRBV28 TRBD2 CASSSSGRAGVDTQYF TGTGCCAGCAGTTCTAGCGGGAGGGCCGGGGTAGATACGCAGTATTTT
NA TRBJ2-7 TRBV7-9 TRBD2 CSSSLGRGGLNSYEQYF TGTTCCAGCAGCTTAGGGCGGGGGGGCCTTAACTCCTACGAGCAGTACTTC
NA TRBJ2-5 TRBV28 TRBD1 CASSLPPGQIQETQYF TGTGCCAGCAGTCTGCCCCCGGGACAGATACAAGAGACCCAGTACTTC
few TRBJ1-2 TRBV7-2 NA CASSFTDGYTF TGTGCCAGCAGCTTCACAGATGGCTACACCTTC
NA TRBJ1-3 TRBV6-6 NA CASSRRGTGNTIYF TGTGCCAGCAGTAGGAGGGGCACTGGAAACACCATATATTTT
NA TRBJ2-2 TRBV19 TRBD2 CASSRGLAGLVNTGELFF TGTGCCAGTAGTAGAGGACTAGCGGGACTAGTTAACACCGGGGAGCTGTTTTTT
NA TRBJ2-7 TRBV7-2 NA CASTLRGGNEQYF TGTGCCAGCACCTTAAGGGGGGGGAACGAGCAGTACTTC
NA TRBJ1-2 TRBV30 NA CAWSTGAGYTF TGTGCCTGGAGTACAGGCGCTGGCTACACCTTC
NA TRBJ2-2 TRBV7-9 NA CASSLAVLTGELFF TGTGCCAGCAGCTTAGCCGTTTTAACCGGGGAGCTGTTTTTT